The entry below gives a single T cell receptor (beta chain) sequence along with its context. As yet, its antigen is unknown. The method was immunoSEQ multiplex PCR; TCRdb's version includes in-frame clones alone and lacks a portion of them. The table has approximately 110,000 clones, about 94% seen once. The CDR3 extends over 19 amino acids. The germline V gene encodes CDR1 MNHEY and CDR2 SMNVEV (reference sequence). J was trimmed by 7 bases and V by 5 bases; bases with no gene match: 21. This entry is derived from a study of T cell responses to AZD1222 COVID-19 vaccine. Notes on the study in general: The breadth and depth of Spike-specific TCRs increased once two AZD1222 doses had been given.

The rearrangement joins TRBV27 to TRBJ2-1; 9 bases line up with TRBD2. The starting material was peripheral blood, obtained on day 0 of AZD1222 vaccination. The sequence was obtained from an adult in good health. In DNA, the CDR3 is TGTGCCAGCAGTCCATCACCCTTGAAGAGTGTAGCGGGAGTTAATGAGCAGTTCTTC. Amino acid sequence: CASSPSPLKSVAGVNEQFF.